A single T cell receptor beta chain is shown here with its context. The length of the CDR3 is 15 residues. Trimming shortened V by 6 bases and J by 0 bases, and 13 bases separated the two germline ends. Germline loops: CDR1 KGHSH, CDR2 LQKENI. The protocol was immunoSEQ multiplex PCR, while the TCRdb copy is restricted to in-frame clones and leaves out a portion. The data contain about 200,000 clones, 81% of them seen just once; the ten biggest clones take up 7.9%. The sample comes from a study of blood T cell repertoires in COVID-19. The sample consisted of peripheral blood. The gene calls are TRBV18 and TRBJ2-3, with TRBD1 as a possible D gene (5 bases). This receptor was taken from a woman aged 80 or over with acute or convalescent COVID-19. DNA of the CDR3: TGTGCCAGCTCCCTCAGGCAGGGAAGCACAGATACGCAGTATTTT. Amino acids: CASSLRQGSTDTQYF.